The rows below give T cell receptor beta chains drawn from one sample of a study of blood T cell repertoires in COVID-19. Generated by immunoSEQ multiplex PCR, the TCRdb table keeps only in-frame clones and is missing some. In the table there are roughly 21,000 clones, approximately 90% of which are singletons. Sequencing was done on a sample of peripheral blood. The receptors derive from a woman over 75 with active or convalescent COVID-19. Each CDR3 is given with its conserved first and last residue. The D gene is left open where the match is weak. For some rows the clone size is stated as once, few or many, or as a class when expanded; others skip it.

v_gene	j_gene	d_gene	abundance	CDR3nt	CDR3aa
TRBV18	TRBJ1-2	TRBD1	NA	TGTGCCAGCTCACTCGACCCCGGGACAGGGGCTCGGTATGGCTACACCTTC	CASSLDPGTGARYGYTF
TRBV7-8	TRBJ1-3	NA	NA	TGTGCCAGCAGCTTATGGCAGAAAGGAAACACCATATATTTT	CASSLWQKGNTIYF
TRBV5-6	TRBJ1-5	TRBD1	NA	TGTGCCAGCAGCTCGTTTAGACAGGGTTTCAGTATAAGCAATCAGCCCCAGCATTTT	CASSSFRQGFSISNQPQHF
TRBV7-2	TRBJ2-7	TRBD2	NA	TGTGCCAGCAGCCCAGCGGGGAGCTTAAAATTGGAGCAGTACTTC	CASSPAGSLKLEQYF
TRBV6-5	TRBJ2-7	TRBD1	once	TGTGCCAGCAATCTGGGACAGTACGAGCAGTACTTC	CASNLGQYEQYF
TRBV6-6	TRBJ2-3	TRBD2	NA	TGTGCCAGCAGAGACGGACTAGCGGGGAGGACAGATACGCAGTATTTT	CASRDGLAGRTDTQYF
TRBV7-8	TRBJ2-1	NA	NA	TGTGCCAGCAGCTTACTAGCTCTGGGAAATGAGCAGTTCTTC	CASSLLALGNEQFF
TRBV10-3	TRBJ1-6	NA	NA	TGTGCCATCAGGCGGACAGATAATTCACCCCTCCACTTT	CAIRRTDNSPLHF
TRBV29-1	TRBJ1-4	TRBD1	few	TGCAGCGTCCCCGGACAGGGTAATGAAAAACTGTTTTTT	CSVPGQGNEKLFF
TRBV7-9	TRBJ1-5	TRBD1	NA	TGTGCCAGCAGCCCCGGGGACAGGGGTTGGTTGCAGCCCCAGCATTTT	CASSPGDRGWLQPQHF
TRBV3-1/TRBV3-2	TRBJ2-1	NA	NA	TGTGCCAGCAGCCAAGTGGCACGCGGTGAGCAGTTCTTC	CASSQVARGEQFF
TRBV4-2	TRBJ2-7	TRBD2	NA	TGTGCCAGCAGCCTTCGGACTAGCGGGACCCCCTACGAGCAGTACTTC	CASSLRTSGTPYEQYF
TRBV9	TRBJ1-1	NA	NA	TGTGCCAGCAGCGTAGGGGCGACGGTGAGCACTGAAGCTTTCTTT	CASSVGATVSTEAFF
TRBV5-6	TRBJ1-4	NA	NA	TGTGCCAGCAGCTTGGCTGGGCCTAATGAAAAACTGTTTTTT	CASSLAGPNEKLFF
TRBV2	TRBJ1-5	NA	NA	TGTGCCAGCAGTGGAACAGGGAATTCGGGTCAGCCCCAGCATTTT	CASSGTGNSGQPQHF
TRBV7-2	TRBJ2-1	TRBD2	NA	TGTGCCAGCAGCGCCCCTGCGGGGGGATGGGGTGAGCAGTTCTTC	CASSAPAGGWGEQFF
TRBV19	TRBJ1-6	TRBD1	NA	TGTGCCAGTAGTGACAGGGCGAGTTCACCCCTCCACTTT	CASSDRASSPLHF
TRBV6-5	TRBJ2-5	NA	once	TGTGCCAGCAGACCGACAGGCAACCAAGAGACCCAGTACTTC	CASRPTGNQETQYF
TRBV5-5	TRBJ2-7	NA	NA	TGTGCCAGCAGCTTGCCGCGCCACCACGAGCAGTACTTC	CASSLPRHHEQYF
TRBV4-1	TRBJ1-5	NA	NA	TGCGCCAGCAGCCAAGATGTCCCAGGGCGTCAGCCCCAGCATTTT	CASSQDVPGRQPQHF
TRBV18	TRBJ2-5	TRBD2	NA	TGTGCCAGCTCACCACGTAAAACTAGCGGAGAAGAGACCCAGTACTTC	CASSPRKTSGEETQYF
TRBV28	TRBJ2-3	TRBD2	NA	TGTGCCAGCAGGCTAGCGGGAGGCCCCACTAGCACAGATACGCAGTATTTT	CASRLAGGPTSTDTQYF
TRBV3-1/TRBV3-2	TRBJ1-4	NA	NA	TGTGCCAGCAGGGACTGGACTGCAACTAATGAAAAACTGTTTTTT	CASRDWTATNEKLFF
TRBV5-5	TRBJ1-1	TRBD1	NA	TGTGCCAGCAGCCCACAAAAAACAGGGGGCACTGAAGCTTTCTTT	CASSPQKTGGTEAFF
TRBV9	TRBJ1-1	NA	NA	TGTGCCAGCAGCGCCAGGGTGAACACTGAAGCTTTCTTT	CASSARVNTEAFF
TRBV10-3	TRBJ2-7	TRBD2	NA	TGTGCCATCAGTGAGGGACTAGCGGGAGAGAGCCACCGGGGGGAGCAGTACTTC	CAISEGLAGESHRGEQYF
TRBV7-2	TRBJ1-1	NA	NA	TGTGCCAGCAGCTTAGAACCCCCGGGGTTGGGCACTGAAGCTTTCTTT	CASSLEPPGLGTEAFF
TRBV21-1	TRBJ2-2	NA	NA	TGTGCCAGCAGCAAGACCCAGGGGGCGTGCACCGGGGAGCTGTTTTTT	CASSKTQGACTGELFF
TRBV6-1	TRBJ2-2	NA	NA	TGTGCCAGCAGTGAAGCGCAGGGGGGACCCGGGGAGCTGTTTTTT	CASSEAQGGPGELFF
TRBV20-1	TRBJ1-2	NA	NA	TGCAGTGCAGTTGAGGACTATGGCTACACCTTC	CSAVEDYGYTF
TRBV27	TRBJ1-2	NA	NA	TGTGCCAGCAGTTTCCACGGGAGGCAGGGAGGCTATGGCTACACCTTC	CASSFHGRQGGYGYTF
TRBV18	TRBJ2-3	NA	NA	TGTGCCAGCTCACCCTCCTTCGCAGATACGCAGTATTTT	CASSPSFADTQYF
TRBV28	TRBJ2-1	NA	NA	TGTGCCAGCAATGAGGCAACTAGCTCCTACAATGAGCAGTTCTTC	CASNEATSSYNEQFF
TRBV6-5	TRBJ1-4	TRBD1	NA	TGTGCCAGCAGTTTCTACCGGGACAGCCCGTCGGAAAAACTGTTTTTT	CASSFYRDSPSEKLFF
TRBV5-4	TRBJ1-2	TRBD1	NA	TGTGCCAGCAGCCACCAAACGCCAAGGACAGGCTATGGCTACACCTTC	CASSHQTPRTGYGYTF
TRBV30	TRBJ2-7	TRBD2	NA	TGTGCCTGGAGCCGGGGGGCCTACGAGCAGTACTTC	CAWSRGAYEQYF
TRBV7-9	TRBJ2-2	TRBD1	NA	TGTGCCAGCAGCCGGGACAGGGGGCCAATCACCGGGGAGCTGTTTTTT	CASSRDRGPITGELFF
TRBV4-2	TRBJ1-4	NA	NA	TGTGCCAGCAGCCAAGGTGGAGCAACTAATGAAAAACTGTTTTTT	CASSQGGATNEKLFF
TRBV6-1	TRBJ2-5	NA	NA	TGTGCCAGCAGTGACGGTGTTGCGGGTCCAGAGACCCAGTACTTC	CASSDGVAGPETQYF
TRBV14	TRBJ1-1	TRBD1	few	TGTGCCAGCAGCCCGTCACAGGGGGTATGGACCTACACTGAAGCTTTCTTT	CASSPSQGVWTYTEAFF
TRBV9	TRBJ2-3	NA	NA	TGTGCCAGCAGCGTAGCCTCATCCGGGGGGCTTAGCACAGATACGCAGTATTTT	CASSVASSGGLSTDTQYF
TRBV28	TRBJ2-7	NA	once	TGTGCCAGTAAACCGGGGACACACGAGAGCTACGAGCAGTACTTC	CASKPGTHESYEQYF
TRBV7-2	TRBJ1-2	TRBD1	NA	TGTGCCAGCAGCGTGGACAGGGTTGGCTACACCTTC	CASSVDRVGYTF
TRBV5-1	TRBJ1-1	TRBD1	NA	TGCGCCAGCAGCTCGGGACAGGGGAACACTGAAGCTTTCTTT	CASSSGQGNTEAFF
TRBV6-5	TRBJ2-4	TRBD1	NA	TGTGCCAGCAGAAAGACAGGGTTAGACATTCAGTACTTC	CASRKTGLDIQYF
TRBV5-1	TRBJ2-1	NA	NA	TGCGCCAGCAGCCTACTTCCTGGGGCGGGAATAGAGCAGTTCTTC	CASSLLPGAGIEQFF
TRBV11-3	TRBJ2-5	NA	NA	TGTGCCAGCTTGGGGCGGGGGCCCCAAGAGACCCAGTACTTC	CASLGRGPQETQYF
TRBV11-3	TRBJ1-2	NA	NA	TGTGCCAGCCGAGGAGGGGCAGCGACCTATGGCTACACCTTC	CASRGGAATYGYTF
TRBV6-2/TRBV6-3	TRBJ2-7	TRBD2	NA	TGTGCCAGCAGCTTTCCTAGCGGGGGAGACTACGAGCAGTACTTC	CASSFPSGGDYEQYF